Presented here are 21 T cell receptor beta chains from one specimen sequenced in a study of post-analysis software for immune sequencing data. Overall study findings and caveats: Among 5 or 6 TRBV segments more frequent in patients than controls were TRBV5-6, TRBV5-1 and TRBV20-1.

The TCR beta cDNA libraries carried unique molecular identifiers. Each CDR3 protein gets one entry after TCRdb re-called the PCR reads with MiXCR. Among about 570,000 distinct CDR3 sequences listed, 34% were seen once. For these receptors, no antigen is known. The sequencing sample was made of blood. Receptors originate from a girl aged 2 to 17 with multiple sclerosis.

The J gene is TRBJ1-6, the V gene TRBV14; D unresolved. This CDR3 comprises 15 residues. V gave up 1 base and J gave up 6 bases, with 10 bases separating them. Germline V gene lookup returns CDR1 SGHDN and CDR2 FVKESK. The CDR3 protein is CASSQGWLFNSPLHF. The CDR3 region has the DNA TGTGCCAGCAGCCAAGGGTGGCTCTTTAATTCACCCCTCCACTTT.

There are a few counts of this clonotype. The rearrangement uses TRBV7-8 and TRBJ2-4, with a possible D match to TRBD2 (6 bases). The DNA end lines up better with TRBJ2-7; the J call may be wrong. In germline, CDR1 is SGHVS, CDR2 FQNEAQ. This CDR3 region has 14 residues. The CDR3 reads CAGANSGFSYEQYF. The CDR3 DNA reads as TGTGCCGGCGCTAATAGCGGTTTTAGCTACGAGCAGTACTTC.

The rearrangement joins TRBV18 to TRBJ2-4; TRBD1 agrees at 10 bases. V lost 1 base, J lost 2 bases, and 5 bases stayed unmatched. Germline V gene sequence: CDR1 KGHSH, CDR2 LQKENI. This CDR3 contains 17 residues. This CDR3 reads CASSPLRDRGPKNIQYF. DNA for the CDR3: TGTGCCAGCTCACCACTCCGGGACAGGGGCCCCAAAAACATTCAGTACTTC.

The chain carries TRBV27 and TRBJ2-5; D remains unclear. This CDR3 is built from 17 residues. Trimming took 6 bases from V and 5 from J, leaving 25 bases between them. Germline V gene data show CDR1 as MNHEY and CDR2 as SMNVEV (reference sequence). This CDR3 reads CASSPTSHRLVSETQYF. The CDR3 DNA sequence: TGTGCCAGCAGCCCTACCTCCCACAGACTTGTGTCGGAGACCCAGTACTTC.

The rearrangement joins TRBV20-1 to TRBJ2-1; 12 bases are a match to TRBD2. V lost 0 bases to trimming and J lost 7 bases; unmatched junction nucleotides: 4. Germline V gene sequence: CDR1 DFQATT, CDR2 SNEGSKA (reference sequence). This CDR3 is 15 amino acids long. The CDR3 region has the DNA TGCAGTGCTAGAGATTCGACTAGCGGGGGTAATGAGCAGTTCTTC. It translates to CSARDSTSGGNEQFF.

This clonotype was counted between two and nine times. At one boundary the junction diverges from the germline segment, which might be a read error. This chain uses TRBV7-7 with TRBJ2-5, with D possibly TRBD2 on 6 matching bases. The length of the CDR3 is 14 residues. Germline V gene sequence: CDR1 SSHAT, CDR2 FNYEAQ (reference sequence). CDR3 protein: CASSPDYFRETQYF. DNA for the CDR3: TGTGCTAGCAGCCCGGACTACTTCCGGGAGACCCAGTACTTC.

The V call is TRBV6-5, the J call TRBJ1-1; 8 bases match TRBD1. Germline CDR1 reads MNHEY; CDR2 reads SVGAGI. V lost 5 bases and J lost 0; bases outside the gene matches: 8. The CDR3 is 16 residues long. The CDR3 loop reads CASSRRTGIMNTEAFF. DNA for the CDR3: TGTGCCAGCAGTCGACGGACAGGGATTATGAACACTGAAGCTTTCTTT.

This chain joins TRBV7-8 and TRBJ2-5, with 7 bases fitting TRBD1. The V gene's germline CDR1 is SGHVS and CDR2 FQNEAQ. This CDR3 has 15 amino acids. V lost 5 bases, J lost 9 bases, and 15 bases stayed unmatched. The CDR3 reads CASSPSQGPPVSQYF. The CDR3 DNA reads as TGTGCCAGCAGCCCCTCACAGGGGCCCCCTGTGTCCCAGTACTTC. Complete variable domain (other parts from reference TRBV7-8 and TRBJ2-5): GAGVSQSPRYKVAKRGQDVALRCDPISGHVSLFWYQQALGQGPEFLTYFQNEAQLDKSGLPSDRFFAERPEGSVSTLKIQRTQQEDSAVYLCASSPSQGPPVSQYFGPGTRLLVL.

The rearrangement links TRBV4-1 to TRBJ2-4, with TRBD1 as a possible D gene (7 bases). Trimming took off 3 bases at V and 4 bases at J, with 16 bases between the two ends. In germline, CDR1 is MGHRA, CDR2 YSYEKL. The CDR3 contains 16 residues. The CDR3 loop reads CASSQVGGGGKNIQYF. CDR3 DNA sequence: TGCGCCAGCAGCCAGGTCGGAGGGGGCGGAAAAAACATTCAGTACTTC.

This clonotype was seen just once. This chain uses TRBV6-6 with TRBJ1-2; 7 nucleotides agree with TRBD1. CDR1 MNHNY and CDR2 SVGAGI come from the germline V gene (reference sequence). This CDR3 comprises 16 residues. J lost 5 bases, V lost 0 bases, and 9 bases had no gene match. In DNA, the CDR3 is TGTGCCAGCAGTTACTCCGGGACAGAAAAGGAGTATGGCTACACCTTC. This encodes CASSYSGTEKEYGYTF.

The chain couples TRBV10-2 to TRBJ2-7; 12 positions agree with TRBD1. With V trimmed by 6 bases and J by 4 bases, 7 bases remained unmatched. The CDR3 is 15 amino acids. CDR1 WSHSY and CDR2 SAAADI come from the germline V gene. In DNA, the CDR3 is TGCGCCAGCAGACCGGGACAGGGGGCCCTTTACGAGCAGTACTTC. Translation gives CASRPGQGALYEQYF.

The gene calls are TRBV6-1 and TRBJ1-5; 8 bases are a match to TRBD1. V dropped 0 bases and J dropped 5; count of bases not matched to a gene: 3. Germline V gives CDR1 MNHNS, CDR2 SASEGT. This CDR3 has 15 amino acids. The CDR3 sequence: CASSEAAGGHQPQHF. The CDR3 DNA sequence: TGTGCCAGCAGTGAAGCGGCAGGGGGCCATCAGCCCCAGCATTTT.

This rearrangement joins TRBV7-8 to TRBJ2-1; perhaps D is TRBD1 or TRBD2 (5 bases each). This CDR3 contains 14 residues. The V gene lost 6 bases and the J gene lost 13 bases, with 22 bases spanning the gap. CDR1 and CDR2 from the germline V gene are SGHVS and FQNEAQ. The chain's CDR3 is CASRTGTTQETQFF. CDR3 bases: TGTGCCAGCAGGACCGGGACGACCCAAGAGACCCAGTTCTTC.

The chain combines TRBV29-1 with TRBJ1-2, with D perhaps TRBD1 (5 bases). Germline lookup yields CDR1 SQVTM and CDR2 ANQGSEA. Between the trimmed V and J ends, which lost 6 bases and 3 bases, there was a span of 17 bases. This CDR3 has 14 amino acids. The CDR3 loop is CSVSGTLGDYGYTF. CDR3 sequence (DNA): TGCAGCGTCAGCGGGACGCTAGGGGACTATGGCTACACCTTC.

CDR3 loop: CASSELGGRGPIPNEQYF. Written as DNA, the CDR3 is TGTGCCAGCAGTGAATTGGGCGGGCGGGGGCCCATCCCCAATGAGCAGTACTTC. This chain connects TRBV2 to TRBJ2-1, with D maybe TRBD2 (7 bases). The tail of the sequence fits TRBJ2-7 better, so the J call may be wrong. There are 18 residues in the CDR3. Germline assignment: CDR1 SNHLY and CDR2 FYNNEI.

This clonotype turned up a few times. The V call is TRBV19, the J call TRBJ2-3, with TRBD1 matching over 7 bases. This CDR3 contains 14 residues. Unmatched junction bases numbered 1, after V lost 4 bases and J lost 0 bases. The germline V gene encodes CDR1 LNHDA and CDR2 SQIVND (reference sequence). CDR3 in amino acids: CASSKTGSTDTQYF. The CDR3 DNA sequence: TGTGCCAGTAGTAAGACAGGGAGCACAGATACGCAGTATTTT.

This clonotype showed up just a few times. V is TRBV10-3 and J is TRBJ2-1; 8 bases fit TRBD2. The germline CDR1 and CDR2 sequences are ENHRY and SYGVKD. This CDR3 contains 15 residues. Trimming cost V 10 bases and J 8 bases; bases outside gene matches: 16. CDR3 region: CATEPTGGAVDEQFF. CDR3 coding DNA: TGTGCCACCGAACCGACGGGGGGGGCCGTTGATGAGCAGTTCTTC.

This sequence joins TRBV9 and TRBJ1-1, with TRBD1 identical over 8 bases. V was pared by 4 bases and J by 7 bases, with 9 bases of the junction left unmatched. This CDR3 is 14 amino acids long. CDR1 is SGDLS, CDR2 YYNGEE, per germline. The CDR3 DNA reads TGTGCCAGCAGCCCCCGGACAGGGTTTGGTGAAGCTTTCTTT. This sequence encodes CASSPRTGFGEAFF.

The CDR3 region is CASSLGPTSSYNEQFF. CDR3 nucleotide sequence: TGCGCCAGCAGCCTGGGACCGACGAGCTCCTACAATGAGCAGTTCTTC. The V gene is TRBV5-1, the J gene TRBJ2-1; D is perhaps TRBD1 or TRBD2 (5 bases each). V was trimmed by 4 bases and J by 0 bases, leaving 14 bases between them. The germline V gene has CDR1 SGHRS and CDR2 YFSETQ. This CDR3 spans 16 amino acids.

The table lists this clonotype with a few counts. The chain recombines TRBV20-1 with TRBJ2-1; 8 nucleotides line up with TRBD2. CDR1 is DFQATT and CDR2 is SNEGSKA in the germline V gene (reference sequence). The CDR3 has 14 residues. V was clipped by 6 bases and J by 2 bases; unmatched bases: 6. The DNA of the CDR3 is TGCAGTGCCCCGAGCGGGGGCCCCTACAATGAGCAGTTCTTC. Its translation: CSAPSGGPYNEQFF.

V usage is TRBV5-5 and J usage is TRBJ2-5; 7 nucleotides match TRBD1. V lost 4 bases, J lost 1 base, and 13 bases stayed unmatched. The CDR3 is 17 amino acids. Germline CDR1 is SGHKS and CDR2 is YYEKEE (reference sequence). The CDR3 DNA is TGTGCCAGCAGCAGAACTGACAGGGTTTGGAGCCAAGAGACCCAGTACTTC. It specifies CASSRTDRVWSQETQYF.